Listed here is a single T cell receptor (beta chain). The sample belongs to a study of T cell changes during pregnancy in multiple sclerosis. Produced via immunoSEQ multiplex PCR; TCRdb's table is partial and in-frame only. The sample shows about 75,000 clones, under 95% of them seen only once. Trimming took 6 bases from V and 11 from J, leaving 19 bases between them. CDR1 ENHRY and CDR2 SYGVKD come from the germline V gene. The CDR3 is made up of 13 amino acids. This clonotype originated in a female donor with multiple sclerosis, enrolled in a pregnancy study. The J gene is TRBJ1-1, the V gene TRBV10-3; a possible D gene is TRBD1 (5 bases). Sequencing was performed on CD4+ T cells from peripheral blood mononuclear cells, taken before pregnancy. The CDR3 DNA sequence: TGTGCCATCAGGGTTTCGGACAATGCCCCGGCTTTCTTT. Residues: CAIRVSDNAPAFF.